This T cell receptor beta chain is drawn from a study of cytomegalovirus exposure and HLA in healthy donors. PCR amplification relied on 60 Vbeta primers (plus 13 Jbeta primers). Assay used: immunoSEQ multiplex PCR; TCRdb lists only in-frame clones, some missing. The table shows some 130,000 clones, with roughly four fifths occurring only once. CDR3 length: 17 amino acids. Germline lookup yields CDR1 SGHTA and CDR2 FQGNSA. Trimming removed 0 bases from V and 1 base from J; junction bases left unmatched: 2. The clonotype originates from a male donor in good health and CMV-seropositive. The sequenced material came from PBMCs. This chain joins TRBV7-2 and TRBJ2-3; 12 positions match TRBD2. The CDR3 DNA reads as TGTGCCAGCAGCTTAGCTCTAGCGGGAGGGGGCACAGATACGCAGTATTTT. Protein product: CASSLALAGGGTDTQYF.